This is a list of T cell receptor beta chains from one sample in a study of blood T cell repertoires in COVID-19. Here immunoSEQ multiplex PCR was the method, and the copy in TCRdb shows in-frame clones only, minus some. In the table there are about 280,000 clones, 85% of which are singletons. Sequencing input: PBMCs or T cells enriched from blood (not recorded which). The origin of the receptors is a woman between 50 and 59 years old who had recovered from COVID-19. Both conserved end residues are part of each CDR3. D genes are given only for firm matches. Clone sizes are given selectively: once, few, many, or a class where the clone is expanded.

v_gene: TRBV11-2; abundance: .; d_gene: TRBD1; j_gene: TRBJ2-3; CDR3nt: TGTGCCAGCAAGGAGGGACAGGTTTATACGACGCAGTATTTT; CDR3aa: CASKEGQVYTTQYF
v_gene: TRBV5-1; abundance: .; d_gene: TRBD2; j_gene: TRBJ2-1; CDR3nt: TGCGCCAGCAGCTTTGGGAAGACTAGCGGGGGGGCCAATGAGCAGTTCTTC; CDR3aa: CASSFGKTSGGANEQFF
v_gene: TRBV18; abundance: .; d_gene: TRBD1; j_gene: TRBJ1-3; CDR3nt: TGTGCCAGCTCATCGAGTACAGGGGGCTCTGGAAACACCATATATTTT; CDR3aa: CASSSSTGGSGNTIYF
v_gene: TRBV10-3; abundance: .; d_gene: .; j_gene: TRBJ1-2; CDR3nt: TGTGCCATCAGTGAGTCGGGGGGGACATTTGGCTACACCTTC; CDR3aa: CAISESGGTFGYTF
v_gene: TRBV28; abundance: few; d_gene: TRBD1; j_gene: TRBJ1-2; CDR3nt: TGTGCCAGCAGTTTAATGGACAGGGGTGGCTACACCTTC; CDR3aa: CASSLMDRGGYTF
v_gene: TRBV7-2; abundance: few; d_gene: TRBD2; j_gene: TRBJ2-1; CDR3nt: TGTGCCAGCAGCCAGCGGGAGAGGCTAAACAATGAGCAGTTCTTC; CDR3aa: CASSQRERLNNEQFF
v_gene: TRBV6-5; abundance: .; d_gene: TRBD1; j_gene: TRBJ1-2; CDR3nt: TGTGCCAGCAGTTACTCGGGATTACAGGGGTATGGCTACACCTTC; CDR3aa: CASSYSGLQGYGYTF
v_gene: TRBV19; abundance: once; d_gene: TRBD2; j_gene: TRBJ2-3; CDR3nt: TGTGCCAGTAGTGTGACTAGCGATACAGATACGCAGTATTTT; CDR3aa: CASSVTSDTDTQYF
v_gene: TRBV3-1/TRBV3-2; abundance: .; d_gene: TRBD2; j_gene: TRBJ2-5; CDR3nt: TGTGCCAGCAGCCAAGTTCCGGGAGCGGGAAAGACCCAGTACTTC; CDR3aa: CASSQVPGAGKTQYF
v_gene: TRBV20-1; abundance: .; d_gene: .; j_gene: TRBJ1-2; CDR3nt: TGCAGTGCTCCCCAGGGATGGGGCTACACCTTC; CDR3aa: CSAPQGWGYTF
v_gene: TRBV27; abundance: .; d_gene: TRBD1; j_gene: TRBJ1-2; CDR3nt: TGTGCCAGCAGTTTAACAGGGGGCAACTATGGCTACACCTTC; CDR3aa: CASSLTGGNYGYTF
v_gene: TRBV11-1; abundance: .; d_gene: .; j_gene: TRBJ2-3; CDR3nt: TGTGCCAGCAGCTTCTTCAGGAACACAGATACGCAGTATTTT; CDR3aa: CASSFFRNTDTQYF
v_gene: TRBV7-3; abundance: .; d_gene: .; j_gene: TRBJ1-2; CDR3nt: TGTGCCAGCAGCCTCGTAAATTCTCGAGTCTATGGCTACACCTTC; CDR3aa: CASSLVNSRVYGYTF
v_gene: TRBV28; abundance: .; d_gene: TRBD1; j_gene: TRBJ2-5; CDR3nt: TGTGCCAGCAGTCCATGGACAGGTTCGAGGCAGACCCAGTACTTC; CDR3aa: CASSPWTGSRQTQYF
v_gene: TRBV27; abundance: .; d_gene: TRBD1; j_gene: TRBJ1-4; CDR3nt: TGTGCCAGCAGTTTATTGGGCACAGGGGCAACTAATGAAAAACTGTTTTTT; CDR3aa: CASSLLGTGATNEKLFF
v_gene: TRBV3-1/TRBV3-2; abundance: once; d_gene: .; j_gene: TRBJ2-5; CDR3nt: TGTGCCAGCAGCCAAGTCCAGGGGGAGACCCAGTACTTC; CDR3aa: CASSQVQGETQYF
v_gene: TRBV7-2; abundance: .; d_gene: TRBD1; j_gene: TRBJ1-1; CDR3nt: TGTGCCAGCAGCTTTGGGGGACAGTCGAACACTGAAGCTTTCTTT; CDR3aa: CASSFGGQSNTEAFF
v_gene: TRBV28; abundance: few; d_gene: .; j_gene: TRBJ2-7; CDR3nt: TGTGCCAGCAGTTTAGGAGGGGATTTGGCCTACGAGCAGTACTTC; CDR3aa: CASSLGGDLAYEQYF
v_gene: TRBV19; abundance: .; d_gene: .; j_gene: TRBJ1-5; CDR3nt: TGTGCCAGTAGTATCCAGGGCCTTGATCAGCCCCAGCATTTT; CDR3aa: CASSIQGLDQPQHF
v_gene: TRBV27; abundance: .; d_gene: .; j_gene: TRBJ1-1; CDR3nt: TGTGCCAGCAGTTTATATCGGGGTAGGGCCACTGAAGCTTTCTTT; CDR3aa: CASSLYRGRATEAFF
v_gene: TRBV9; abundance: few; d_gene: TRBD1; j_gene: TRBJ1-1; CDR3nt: TGTGCCAGCAGCGTAGTAGGACCGGGACAGGGGCCTGAAGCTTTCTTT; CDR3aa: CASSVVGPGQGPEAFF
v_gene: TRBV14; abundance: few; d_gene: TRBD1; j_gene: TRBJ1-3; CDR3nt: TGTGCCAGCAGCCTCGGGACAGGGTATGGAAACACCATATATTTT; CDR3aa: CASSLGTGYGNTIYF
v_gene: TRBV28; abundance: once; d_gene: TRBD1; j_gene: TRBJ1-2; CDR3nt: TGTGCCAGCAGTACCTACACAGGGGGCATATATGGCTACACCTTC; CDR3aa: CASSTYTGGIYGYTF
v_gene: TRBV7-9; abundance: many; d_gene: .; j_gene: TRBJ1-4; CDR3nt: TGTGCCAGCAGCTTCTTTCAGGGGATTGCAACTAATGAAAAACTGTTTTTT; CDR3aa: CASSFFQGIATNEKLFF
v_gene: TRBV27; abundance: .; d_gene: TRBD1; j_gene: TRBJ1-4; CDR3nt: TGTGCCAGCAGGGGGACAGGGGAAGAAAAACTGTTTTTT; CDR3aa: CASRGTGEEKLFF
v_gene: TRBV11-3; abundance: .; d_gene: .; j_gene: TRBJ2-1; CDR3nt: TGTGCCAGCAGCTCGACACTGTACGGGGGTGAGCAGTTCTTC; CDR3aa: CASSSTLYGGEQFF
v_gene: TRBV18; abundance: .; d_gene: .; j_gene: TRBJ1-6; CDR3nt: TGTGCCAGCTCACCACGAGTCAGGGGCAGCGATAATTCACCCCTCCACTTT; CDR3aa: CASSPRVRGSDNSPLHF
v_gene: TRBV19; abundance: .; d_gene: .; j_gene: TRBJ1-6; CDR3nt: TGTGCCAGTAGTATAGTCGGCGGAGAGATAGGTGATTCACCCCTCCACTTT; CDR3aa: CASSIVGGEIGDSPLHF
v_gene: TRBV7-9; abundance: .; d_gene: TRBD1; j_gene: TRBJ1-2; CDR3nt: TGTGCCAGCAGCTCATACAGGGGAACTAACTATGGCTACACCTTC; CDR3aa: CASSSYRGTNYGYTF
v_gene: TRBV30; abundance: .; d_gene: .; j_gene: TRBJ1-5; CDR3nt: TGTGCCTGGAGTGTAGCAGGGCTACTTGGCAATCAGCCCCAGCATTTT; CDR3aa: CAWSVAGLLGNQPQHF
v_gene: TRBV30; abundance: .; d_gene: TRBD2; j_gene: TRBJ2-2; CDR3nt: TGTGCCTGGAAGCGCGGGAGTCACACCGGGGAGCTGTTTTTT; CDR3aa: CAWKRGSHTGELFF
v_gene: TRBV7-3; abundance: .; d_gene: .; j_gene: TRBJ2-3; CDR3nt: TGTGCCAGCAGCTTAAACGGTCTGGCAGATACGCAGTATTTT; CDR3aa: CASSLNGLADTQYF
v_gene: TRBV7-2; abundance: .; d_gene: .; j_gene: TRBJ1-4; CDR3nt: TGTGCCAGCAGCCCACTAGGGACTCAATTTGAAAAACTGTTTTTT; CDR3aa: CASSPLGTQFEKLFF
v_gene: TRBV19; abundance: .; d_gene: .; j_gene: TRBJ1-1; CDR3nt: TGTGCCAGTAGTCCTGAGGGGGTGAGGACTGAAGCTTTCTTT; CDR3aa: CASSPEGVRTEAFF
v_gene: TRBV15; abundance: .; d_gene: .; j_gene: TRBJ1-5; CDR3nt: TGTGCCACCAACTCCCGGGACACCAATCAGCCCCAGCATTTT; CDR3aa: CATNSRDTNQPQHF
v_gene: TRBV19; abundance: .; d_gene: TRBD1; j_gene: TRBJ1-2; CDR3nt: TGTGCCAGTAGTATGACGAACAGGGGGCGCGGTGGAGTTGGCTACACCTTC; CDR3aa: CASSMTNRGRGGVGYTF
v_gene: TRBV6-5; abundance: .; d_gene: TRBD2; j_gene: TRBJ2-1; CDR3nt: TGTGCCAGCCGGGGGGGCAATGAGCAGTTCTTC; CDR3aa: CASRGGNEQFF
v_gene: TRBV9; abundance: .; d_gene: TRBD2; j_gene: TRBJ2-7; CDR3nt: TGTGCCAGCAGCGTCCACGCGTCCCTAGCGGACGTCTACGAGCAGTACTTC; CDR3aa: CASSVHASLADVYEQYF
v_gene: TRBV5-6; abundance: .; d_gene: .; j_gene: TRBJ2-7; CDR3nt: TGTGCCAGCAGCTTGGGTCAGCTAATCGAGGACGAGCAGTACTTC; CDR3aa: CASSLGQLIEDEQYF
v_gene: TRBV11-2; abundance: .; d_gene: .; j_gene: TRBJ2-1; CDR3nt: TGTGCCAGCAGCCCTGACAGGAGAAGCGTTGAGCAGTTCTTC; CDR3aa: CASSPDRRSVEQFF
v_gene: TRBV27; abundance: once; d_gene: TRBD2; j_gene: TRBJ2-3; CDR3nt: TGTGCCAGCAGACCCAGGGCGGGAGGAGATACGCAGTATTTT; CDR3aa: CASRPRAGGDTQYF
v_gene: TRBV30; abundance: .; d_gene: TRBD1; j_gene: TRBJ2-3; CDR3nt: TGTGCCTGGAGTTGGGGGACAGGGATCACAGATACGCAGTATTTT; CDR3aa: CAWSWGTGITDTQYF
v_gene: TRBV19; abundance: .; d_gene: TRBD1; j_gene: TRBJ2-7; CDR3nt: TGTGCCAGTAGTCCCATGGGACAGGAGCAGTACTTC; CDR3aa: CASSPMGQEQYF
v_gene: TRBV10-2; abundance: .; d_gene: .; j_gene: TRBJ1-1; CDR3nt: TGCGCCAGCAGTGGGGGCGCAGGGTTGTTGGGCACTGAAGCTTTCTTT; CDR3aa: CASSGGAGLLGTEAFF
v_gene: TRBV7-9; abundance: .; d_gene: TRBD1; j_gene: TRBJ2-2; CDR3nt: TGTGCCAGCAGCTCAAACAGGGGTCACGGGGAGCTGTTTTTT; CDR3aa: CASSSNRGHGELFF
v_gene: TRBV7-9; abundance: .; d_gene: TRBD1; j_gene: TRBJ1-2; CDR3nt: TGTGCCAGCAGCTTAGGATCGGGGTCAGGGGGATCTTATGGCTACACCTTC; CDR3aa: CASSLGSGSGGSYGYTF
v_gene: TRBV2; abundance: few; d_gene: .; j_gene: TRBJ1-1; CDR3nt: TGTGCCAGCAGTGATCCGACAGCTAACACTGAAGCTTTCTTT; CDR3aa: CASSDPTANTEAFF
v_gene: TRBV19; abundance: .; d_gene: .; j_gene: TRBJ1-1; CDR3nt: TGTGCCAGTAGTATAGAGACGGGGGGCCACACTGAAGCTTTCTTT; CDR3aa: CASSIETGGHTEAFF
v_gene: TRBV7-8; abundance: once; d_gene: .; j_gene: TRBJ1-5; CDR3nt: TGTGCCAGCAGCCCGGGGGGGTATAGCAATCAGCCCCAGCATTTT; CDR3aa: CASSPGGYSNQPQHF
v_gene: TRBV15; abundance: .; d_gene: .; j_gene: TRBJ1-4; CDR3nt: TGTGCCACCAGCAGAAGCGGGGCAAGGGAAAAACTGTTTTTT; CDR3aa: CATSRSGAREKLFF
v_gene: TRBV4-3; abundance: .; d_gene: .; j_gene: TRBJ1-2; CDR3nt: TGCGCCAGCAGCCAAGATTGGGACAAGATCTATGGCTACACCTTC; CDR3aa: CASSQDWDKIYGYTF
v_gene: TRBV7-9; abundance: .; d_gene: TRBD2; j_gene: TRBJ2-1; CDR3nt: TGTGCCAGCAGCCGGGGGGGTTTTATTTATGAGCAGTTCTTC; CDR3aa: CASSRGGFIYEQFF
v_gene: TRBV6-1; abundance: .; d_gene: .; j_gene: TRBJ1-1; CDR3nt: TGTGCCAGCAGTGAATCAGGGATCACTGAAGCTTTCTTT; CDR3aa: CASSESGITEAFF
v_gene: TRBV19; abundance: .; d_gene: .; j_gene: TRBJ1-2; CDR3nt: TGTGCCAGTAGTGCGCTGCGGTATACTAACTATGGCTACACCTTC; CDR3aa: CASSALRYTNYGYTF